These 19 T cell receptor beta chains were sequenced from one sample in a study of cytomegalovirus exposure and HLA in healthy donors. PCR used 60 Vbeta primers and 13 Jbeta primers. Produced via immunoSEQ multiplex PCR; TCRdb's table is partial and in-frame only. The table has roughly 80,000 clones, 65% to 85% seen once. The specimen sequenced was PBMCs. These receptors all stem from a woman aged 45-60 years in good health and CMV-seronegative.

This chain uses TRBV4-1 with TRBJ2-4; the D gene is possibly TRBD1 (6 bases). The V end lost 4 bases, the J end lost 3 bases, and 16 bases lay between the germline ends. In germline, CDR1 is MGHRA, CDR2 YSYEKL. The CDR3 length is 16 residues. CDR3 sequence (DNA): TGCGCCAGCAGCCCCGGACAGTGGGGCAACAAAAACATTCAGTACTTC. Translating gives CASSPGQWGNKNIQYF.

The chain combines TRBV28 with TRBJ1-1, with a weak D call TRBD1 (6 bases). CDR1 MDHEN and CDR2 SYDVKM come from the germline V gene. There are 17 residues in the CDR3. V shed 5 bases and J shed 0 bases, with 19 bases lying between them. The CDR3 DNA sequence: TGTGCCAGCAGTCCTGCCGTTAGGCAGGGGATGAACACTGAAGCTTTCTTT. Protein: CASSPAVRQGMNTEAFF.

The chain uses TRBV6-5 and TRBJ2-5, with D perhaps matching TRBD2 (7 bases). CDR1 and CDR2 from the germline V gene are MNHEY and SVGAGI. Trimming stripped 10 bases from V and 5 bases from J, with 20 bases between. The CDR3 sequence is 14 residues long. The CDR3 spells CATSKVGGGETQYF. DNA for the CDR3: TGTGCCACCTCTAAGGTGGGGGGGGGCGAGACCCAGTACTTC.

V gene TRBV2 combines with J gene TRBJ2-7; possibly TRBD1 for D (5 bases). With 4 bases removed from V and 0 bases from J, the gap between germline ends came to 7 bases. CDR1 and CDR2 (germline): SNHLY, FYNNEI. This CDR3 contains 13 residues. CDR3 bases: TGTGCCAGCAGTGCCAGGGTCTCCTACGAGCAGTACGTC. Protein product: CASSARVSYEQYV.

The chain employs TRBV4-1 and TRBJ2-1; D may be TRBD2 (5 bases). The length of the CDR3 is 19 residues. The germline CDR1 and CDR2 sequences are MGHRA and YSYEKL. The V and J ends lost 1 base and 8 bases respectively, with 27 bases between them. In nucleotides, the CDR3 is TGCGCCAGCAGCCAAGGATACGTTCGGGGTCGCCTGCTGTACGATGAGCAGTTCTTC. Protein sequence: CASSQGYVRGRLLYDEQFF.

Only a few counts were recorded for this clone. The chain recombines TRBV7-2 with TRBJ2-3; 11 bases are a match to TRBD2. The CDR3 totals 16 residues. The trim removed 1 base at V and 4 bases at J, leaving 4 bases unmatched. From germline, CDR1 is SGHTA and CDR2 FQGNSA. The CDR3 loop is CASSLDLAGGADTQYF. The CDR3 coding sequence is TGTGCCAGCAGCTTAGATCTAGCGGGGGGCGCAGATACGCAGTATTTT.

The CDR3 loop reads CASRPQMNTEAFF. DNA for the CDR3: TGTGCCAGCAGACCACAGATGAACACTGAAGCTTTCTTT. The chain uses TRBV5-4 and TRBJ1-1; no reliable D call. This CDR3 is 13 amino acids long. Germline V CDR1 and CDR2: SGHNT, YYREEE (reference sequence). The V end lost 5 bases, the J end lost 0 bases, and 8 bases lay between the germline ends.

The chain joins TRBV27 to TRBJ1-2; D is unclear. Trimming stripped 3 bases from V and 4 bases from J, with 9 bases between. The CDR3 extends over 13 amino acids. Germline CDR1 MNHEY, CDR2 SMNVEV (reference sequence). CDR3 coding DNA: TGTGCCAGCAGTTTTTCAGAATTCTATGGCTACACCTTC. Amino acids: CASSFSEFYGYTF.

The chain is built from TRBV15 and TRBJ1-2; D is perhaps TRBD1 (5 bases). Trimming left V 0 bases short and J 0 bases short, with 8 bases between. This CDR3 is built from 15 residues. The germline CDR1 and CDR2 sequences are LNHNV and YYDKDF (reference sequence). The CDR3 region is CATSREQTANYGYTF. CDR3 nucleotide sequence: TGTGCCACCAGCAGAGAACAGACAGCTAACTATGGCTACACCTTC.

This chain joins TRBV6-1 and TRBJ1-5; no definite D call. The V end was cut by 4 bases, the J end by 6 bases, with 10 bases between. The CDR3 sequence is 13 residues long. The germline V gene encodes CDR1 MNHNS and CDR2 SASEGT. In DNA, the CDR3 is TGTGCCAGCAGTGCGGCCCGGGGTCAGCCCCAGCATTTT. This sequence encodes CASSAARGQPQHF.

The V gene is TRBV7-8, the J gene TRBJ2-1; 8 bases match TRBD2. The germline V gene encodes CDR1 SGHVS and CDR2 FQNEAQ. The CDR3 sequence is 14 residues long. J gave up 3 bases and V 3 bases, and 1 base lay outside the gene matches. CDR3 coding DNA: TGTGCCAGCAGCTTCGGGACTAGCTACAATGAGCAGTTCTTC. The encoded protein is CASSFGTSYNEQFF.

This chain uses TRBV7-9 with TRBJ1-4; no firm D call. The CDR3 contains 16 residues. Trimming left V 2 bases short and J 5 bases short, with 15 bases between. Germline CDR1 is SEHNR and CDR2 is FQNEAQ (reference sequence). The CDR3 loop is CASSLTTGRVNEKLFF. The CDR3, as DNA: TGTGCCAGCAGCTTAACTACGGGTCGGGTAAATGAAAAACTGTTTTTT.

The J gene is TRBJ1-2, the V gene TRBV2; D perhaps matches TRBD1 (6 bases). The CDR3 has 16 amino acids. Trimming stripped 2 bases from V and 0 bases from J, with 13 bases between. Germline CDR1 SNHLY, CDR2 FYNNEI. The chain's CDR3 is CASSERNGQPNYGYTF. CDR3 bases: TGTGCCAGCAGTGAACGAAACGGACAGCCTAACTATGGCTACACCTTC.

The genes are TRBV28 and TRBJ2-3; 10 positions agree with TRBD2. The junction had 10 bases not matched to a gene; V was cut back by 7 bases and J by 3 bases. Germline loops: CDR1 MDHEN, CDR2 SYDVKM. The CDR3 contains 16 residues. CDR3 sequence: CASTITPGLATDTQYF. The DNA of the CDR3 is TGTGCCAGCACTATTACGCCGGGACTAGCGACAGATACGCAGTATTTT.

The CDR3 sequence: CASGKAAQLYNEQFF. The CDR3, as DNA: TGTGCCAGCGGCAAAGCGGCCCAACTCTACAATGAGCAGTTCTTC. The chain joins TRBV7-9 to TRBJ2-1, with TRBD2 as a possible D gene (5 bases). The V end lost 8 bases, the J end lost 3 bases, and 17 bases lay between the germline ends. Looked up from germline, CDR1 is SEHNR and CDR2 is FQNEAQ (reference sequence). CDR3 length: 15 residues.

The CDR3 protein is CASRQTGVGEQYF. CDR3 nucleotides: TGTGCCAGCAGACAGACAGGGGTCGGCGAGCAGTACTTC. The rearrangement uses TRBV11-2 and TRBJ2-7, with TRBD1 matching 8 bases. V gave up 6 bases and J gave up 6 bases; unmatched junction bases: 7. Germline CDR1 reads SGHAT; CDR2 reads FQNNGV. The CDR3 length is 13 residues. The complete variable domain, with remaining parts taken from reference TRBV11-2 and TRBJ2-7, reads EAGVAQSPRYKIIEKRQSVAFWCNPISGHATLYWYQQILGQGPKLLIQFQNNGVVDDSQLPKDRFSAERLKGVDSTLKIQPAKLEDSAVYLCASRQTGVGEQYFGPGTRLTVT.

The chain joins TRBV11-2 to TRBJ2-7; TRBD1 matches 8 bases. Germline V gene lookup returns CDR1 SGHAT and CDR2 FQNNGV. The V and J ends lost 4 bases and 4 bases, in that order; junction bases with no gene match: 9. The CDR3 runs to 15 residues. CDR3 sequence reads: CASSSNLGQGYEQYF. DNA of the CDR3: TGTGCCAGCAGCTCGAACCTTGGACAGGGATACGAGCAGTACTTC.

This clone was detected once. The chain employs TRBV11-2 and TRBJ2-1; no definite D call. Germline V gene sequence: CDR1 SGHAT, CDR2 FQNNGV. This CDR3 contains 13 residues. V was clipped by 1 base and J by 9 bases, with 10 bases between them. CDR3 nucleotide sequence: TGTGCCAGCAGCTTAGGACGGGTCGCTGAGCAGTTCTTC. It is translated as CASSLGRVAEQFF.

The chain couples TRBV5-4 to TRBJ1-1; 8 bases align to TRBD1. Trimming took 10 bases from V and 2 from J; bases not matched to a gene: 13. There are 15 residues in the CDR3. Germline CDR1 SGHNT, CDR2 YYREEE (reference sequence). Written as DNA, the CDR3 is TGTGCCGGAAGGGACAGGAGAGGTTCAAACACTGAAGCTTTCTTT. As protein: CAGRDRRGSNTEAFF.